Many counts were recorded for the clone carrying this TCR beta chain. Its target is not known. Between the trimmed V and J ends, which lost 4 bases and 10 bases, there was a span of 16 bases. This CDR3 has 14 residues. Germline lookup yields CDR1 MDHEN and CDR2 SYDVKM. The sample belongs to a study of T cells in Graves' hyperthyroidism and ophthalmopathy. Amplification of TCR beta CDR3 regions used RNA as the template. RT-PCR in the first round (using the HTBI primer set) targeted the TCR CDR3. Using its own MiXCR run on the multiplex PCR reads, TCRdb lists one record per CDR3 protein. The top ten hold roughly 25% of the sample, which has a few hundred thousand distinct CDR3 sequences, about 15% seen once. Uncontrolled infections, other autoimmune diseases, pregnancy or lactation led to exclusion of patients. Sampled blood dates from first hyperthyroidism diagnosis, and it precedes any ophthalmopathy symptoms.

Study observations and caveats: Most expanded thyroid clonotypes above 0.001 recurred in blood.

This receptor was identified in a woman aged 18-29 years with Graves' hyperthyroidism that later progressed to Graves' ophthalmopathy. Sample: blood. The rearrangement uses TRBV28 and TRBJ1-4; D remains unclear. The CDR3 sequence is CASSSYGVEGKLFF. The CDR3 region has the DNA TGTGCCAGCAGTTCTTATGGGGTCGAGGGAAAACTGTTTTTT.